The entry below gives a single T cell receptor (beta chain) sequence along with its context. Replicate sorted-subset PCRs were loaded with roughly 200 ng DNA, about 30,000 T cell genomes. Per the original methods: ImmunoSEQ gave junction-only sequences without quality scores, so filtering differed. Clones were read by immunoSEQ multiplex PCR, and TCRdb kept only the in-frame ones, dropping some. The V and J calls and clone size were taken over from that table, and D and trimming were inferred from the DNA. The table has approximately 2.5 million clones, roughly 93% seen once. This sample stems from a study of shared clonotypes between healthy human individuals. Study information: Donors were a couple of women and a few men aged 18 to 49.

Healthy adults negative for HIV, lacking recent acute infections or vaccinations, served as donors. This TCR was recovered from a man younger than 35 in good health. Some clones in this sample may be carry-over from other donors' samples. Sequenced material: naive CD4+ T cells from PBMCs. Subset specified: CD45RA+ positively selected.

The DNA of the CDR3 is TGTGCCTGGACTCGGACAGATTGGAACACTGAAGCTTTCTTT. It codes for CAWTRTDWNTEAFF. The chain couples TRBV30 to TRBJ1-1, with D possibly TRBD1 on 6 matching bases. Per germline, CDR1 GTSNPN and CDR2 SVGIG (reference sequence). The CDR3 is made up of 14 amino acids. With 4 bases removed from V and 1 base from J, the gap between germline ends came to 13 bases.